These 21 T cell receptor beta chains share one sample of origin, sequenced in a study of PD-1 blockade in classical Hodgkin lymphoma. Each of the patients experienced relapse following autologous stem cell transplantation, and their brentuximab vedotin exposure differed. The table came from immunoSEQ multiplex PCR; TCRdb's copy has only in-frame clones and leaves some out. This sample has approximately 51,000 clones, with around two thirds found just once. Here the sequenced sample was peripheral blood mononuclear cells (PBMCs), taken before the second cycle of nivolumab. The receptors originated from a human donor with classical Hodgkin lymphoma.

V is TRBV2 and J is TRBJ2-3; D is undetermined. Deletions cut 8 bases from V and 6 bases from J, with 6 bases between. Germline CDR1 SNHLY, CDR2 FYNNEI. CDR3 size: 10 residues. CDR3 sequence: CASVDDTQYF. The CDR3 bases are TGTGCCAGCGTTGACGATACGCAGTATTTT.

The rearrangement joins TRBV6-5 to TRBJ2-3; weak D call: TRBD1 (5 bases). Germline V lookup: CDR1 MNHEY, CDR2 SVGAGI. Trimming took off 2 bases at V and 6 bases at J, with 9 bases between the two ends. The CDR3 has 13 amino acids. The CDR3 here is CASSYRPGDTQYF. CDR3 coding DNA: TGTGCCAGCAGTTACCGCCCAGGGGATACGCAGTATTTT.

This clone appeared a few times. The chain links TRBV6-1 to TRBJ2-7; D possibly corresponds to TRBD1 (6 bases). The V gene lost 8 bases and the J gene lost 2 bases, with 16 bases spanning the gap. Germline V gene sequence: CDR1 MNHNS, CDR2 SASEGT. The length of the CDR3 is 14 residues. The CDR3 DNA reads as TGTGCCAGCGTCTACCTCACAGGGACCTACGAGCAGTACTTC. Amino acid sequence: CASVYLTGTYEQYF.

The chain is built from TRBV11-3 and TRBJ1-1; D is possibly TRBD1 (6 bases). The germline gives CDR1 SGHNT, CDR2 YENEEA. The CDR3 has 13 amino acids. The V and J ends lost 3 bases and 6 bases respectively, with 11 bases between them. The CDR3 loop reads CASSLGAASEAFF. The CDR3 coding sequence is TGTGCCAGCAGCTTGGGGGCGGCGTCTGAAGCTTTCTTT.

The gene calls are TRBV18 and TRBJ1-3; maybe TRBD1 (5 bases). V gave up 9 bases and J gave up 2 bases, with 17 bases separating them. Germline CDR1 and CDR2: KGHSH and LQKENI. The CDR3 consists of 15 residues. As DNA, the CDR3 is TGTGCCAGTTCCGCAGGGTGGGATCCTGGAAACACCATATATTTT. Its protein is CASSAGWDPGNTIYF.

The chain recombines TRBV30 with TRBJ2-7; a weak D match, TRBD1 (6 bases). Germline V lookup: CDR1 GTSNPN, CDR2 SVGIG (reference sequence). The V end was cut by 2 bases, the J end by 6 bases, with 17 bases between. The length of the CDR3 is 14 residues. The CDR3 nucleotides are TGTGCCTGGAGTCTACAGGGATCACTACGCGAGCAGTACTTC. Translated: CAWSLQGSLREQYF.

J is TRBJ1-1 and V is TRBV4-2; 11 nucleotides line up with TRBD1. Germline CDR1 is LGHNA and CDR2 is YNFKEQ. The CDR3 has 17 amino acids. V lost 1 base, J lost 2 bases, and 6 bases stayed unmatched. CDR3 coding DNA: TGTGCCAGCAGCCAAGGTGGTGGGACAGGGGGTAACACTGAAGCTTTCTTT. Its translation is CASSQGGGTGGNTEAFF.

The V call is TRBV6-5, the J call TRBJ1-1, with D maybe TRBD1 (5 bases). CDR3 size: 12 residues. The germline gives CDR1 MNHEY, CDR2 SVGAGI. V lost 3 bases, J lost 7 bases, and 9 bases lay in between. The CDR3 DNA is TGTGCCAGCAGTTATGGGGGACTTGAAGCTTTCTTT. The encoded protein is CASSYGGLEAFF.

The gene calls are TRBV30 and TRBJ1-4; D is possibly TRBD1 (5 bases). The V gene's germline CDR1 is GTSNPN and CDR2 SVGIG (reference sequence). This CDR3 has 15 amino acids. Trimming removed 0 bases from V and 5 bases from J, with 13 bases in between. CDR3 sequence: CAWSVLKGSNEKLFF. The CDR3 DNA reads as TGTGCCTGGAGTGTACTGAAGGGGTCAAATGAAAAACTGTTTTTT.

The count of this clone is one. The V and J genes are TRBV19 and TRBJ1-3; D is possibly TRBD1 (6 bases). This CDR3 is 15 amino acids long. The V end lost 4 bases, the J end lost 6 bases, and 16 bases lay between the germline ends. Germline CDR1 LNHDA, CDR2 SQIVND (reference sequence). The CDR3 spells CASSSYREPPNTIYF. The DNA of the CDR3 is TGTGCCAGTAGTAGCTACAGGGAGCCACCAAACACCATATATTTT.

Turning to this clone: One end of the junction is discordant with germline, which a read error may explain. CDR3 amino acids: CASSPKPPGLAGGWGDF. CDR3 bases: TGTGCCAGCAGTCCCAAACCCCCGGGTCTAGCGGGAGGCTGGGGGGACTTC. V is TRBV27 and J is TRBJ2-5; 11 bases are a match to TRBD2. The CDR3 is 17 amino acids. Germline V CDR1 and CDR2: MNHEY, SMNVEV (reference sequence).

The gene calls are TRBV7-7 and TRBJ2-1, with D possibly being TRBD1 (5 bases). The CDR3 runs to 13 residues. V dropped 6 bases and J dropped 4 bases, with 10 bases sitting between them. Germline V gives CDR1 SSHAT, CDR2 FNYEAQ (reference sequence). In DNA, the CDR3 is TGTGCCAGCAGTCAGGGTTTTTACAATGAGCAGTTCTTC. Encoded protein: CASSQGFYNEQFF.

This rearrangement joins TRBV6-5 to TRBJ1-1; the D gene is possibly TRBD1 (6 bases). Trimming took 11 bases from V and 5 from J, leaving 15 bases between them. Germline V gene sequence: CDR1 MNHEY, CDR2 SVGAGI. The CDR3 covers 12 residues. The CDR3 coding sequence is TGTGCCGTCCGAGGGGGTGATACTGAAGCTTTCTTT. It translates to CAVRGGDTEAFF.

This chain connects TRBV7-6 to TRBJ2-2; D is possibly TRBD1 (6 bases). This CDR3 contains 15 residues. Trimming shortened V by 10 bases and J by 1 base, and 16 bases separated the two germline ends. Germline CDR1 reads SGHVS; CDR2 reads FNYEAQ. The CDR3: CANPYPRGNTGELFF. In DNA, the CDR3 is TGTGCCAACCCCTATCCCAGGGGGAACACCGGGGAGCTGTTTTTT.

This chain joins TRBV29-1 and TRBJ2-3, with D possibly TRBD1 on 8 matching bases. V gave up 1 base and J gave up 2 bases, with 16 bases separating them. The CDR3 length is 16 residues. Germline-derived CDR1 and CDR2 are SQVTM and ANQGSEA. CDR3 protein: CSVEAWGGQATDTQYF. The CDR3 bases are TGCAGCGTTGAAGCTTGGGGGGGACAGGCCACAGATACGCAGTATTTT.

As to this clone: The same CDR3 also results from other DNA sequences found in this sample. This sequence joins TRBV27 and TRBJ2-2; no reliable D call. Germline lookup yields CDR1 MNHEY and CDR2 SMNVEV (reference sequence). V dropped 3 bases and J dropped 0 bases, with 8 bases sitting between them. CDR3 length: 15 residues. In DNA form, the CDR3 reads TGTGCCAGCAGTTTGATTAGCCCGAACACCGGGGAGCTGTTTTTT. Its translation is CASSLISPNTGELFF.

Only a few counts were recorded for this clone. The chain links TRBV14 to TRBJ1-3; D is possibly TRBD1 (5 bases). In germline, CDR1 is SGHDN, CDR2 FVKESK. CDR3 size: 14 residues. V shed 4 bases and J shed 1 base, with 8 bases lying between them. In nucleotides, the CDR3 is TGTGCCAGCAGCCCCCAGGGATCTGGAAACACCATATATTTT. This sequence encodes CASSPQGSGNTIYF. The whole variable domain, filled in from reference TRBV14 and TRBJ1-3, reads EAGVTQFPSHSVIEKGQTVTLRCDPISGHDNLYWYRRVMGKEIKFLLHFVKESKQDESGMPNNRFLAERTGGTYSTLKVQPAELEDSGVYFCASSPQGSGNTIYFGEGSWLTVV.

CDR3 nucleotides: TGTGCCAGCAGTTTGGCGGGTCGGGGCAATCAGCCCCAGCATTTT. Translating it yields CASSLAGRGNQPQHF. The chain couples TRBV11-2 to TRBJ1-5; D is unresolved. This CDR3 contains 15 residues. Germline values: CDR1 SGHAT, CDR2 FQNNGV. The V end was cut by 6 bases, the J end by 2 bases, with 14 bases between.

This clone was found a few times. V and J are TRBV11-3 and TRBJ2-1; no clear D. The CDR3 runs 15 residues. The V end lost 5 bases, the J end lost 4 bases, and 15 bases lay between the germline ends. Germline V gene data show CDR1 as SGHNT and CDR2 as YENEEA. CDR3 region: CASSPPGVGYNEQFF. In DNA form, the CDR3 reads TGTGCCAGCAGCCCACCCGGTGTCGGGTACAATGAGCAGTTCTTC.

This chain uses TRBV7-2 with TRBJ2-7, with 7 bases lining up with TRBD2. V shed 2 bases and J 2 bases; nucleotides not matched to a gene: 9. CDR3 length: 16 amino acids. The germline V gene encodes CDR1 SGHTA and CDR2 FQGNSA. The DNA of the CDR3 is TGTGCCAGCAGCTTACGGGCGGGAGACGGACCCTACGAGCAGTACTTC. This gives the protein CASSLRAGDGPYEQYF.

This clone was seen once. The chain has TRBV5-5 and TRBJ1-1, with D perhaps TRBD1 (5 bases). The V gene lost 5 bases and the J gene lost 0 bases, with 20 bases spanning the gap. The germline V gene has CDR1 SGHKS and CDR2 YYEKEE (reference sequence). The CDR3 runs to 17 residues. The CDR3 loop is CASSTGRREYLNTEAFF. DNA of the CDR3: TGTGCCAGCAGTACGGGACGGAGAGAATACTTGAACACTGAAGCTTTCTTT.